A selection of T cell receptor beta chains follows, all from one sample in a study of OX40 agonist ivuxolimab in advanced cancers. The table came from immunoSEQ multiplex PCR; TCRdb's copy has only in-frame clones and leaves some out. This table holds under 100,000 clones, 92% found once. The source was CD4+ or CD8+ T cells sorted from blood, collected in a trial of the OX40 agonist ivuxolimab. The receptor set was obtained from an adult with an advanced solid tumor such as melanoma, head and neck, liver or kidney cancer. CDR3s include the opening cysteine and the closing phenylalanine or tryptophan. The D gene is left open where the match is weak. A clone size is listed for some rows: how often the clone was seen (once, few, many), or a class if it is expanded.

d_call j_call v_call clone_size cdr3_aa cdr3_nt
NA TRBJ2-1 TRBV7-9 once CASSLGLARYNEQFF TGTGCCAGCAGCTTAGGTCTAGCCCGGTACAATGAGCAGTTCTTC
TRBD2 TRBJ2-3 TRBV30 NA CAWSVNGGRLAEDTQYF TGTGCCTGGAGTGTAAATGGCGGAAGACTAGCTGAAGATACGCAGTATTTT
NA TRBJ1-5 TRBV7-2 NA CASSSGPNQPQHF TGTGCCAGCAGCTCGGGCCCAAATCAGCCCCAGCATTTT
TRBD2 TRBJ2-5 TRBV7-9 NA CASSLGASGSVETQYF TGTGCCAGCAGCTTAGGGGCTAGCGGGAGTGTAGAGACCCAGTACTTC
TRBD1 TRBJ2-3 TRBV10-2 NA CASRVDRTTDTQYF TGCGCCAGCAGGGTGGACAGGACGACAGATACGCAGTATTTT
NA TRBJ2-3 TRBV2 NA CATPTPQRATDTQYF TGTGCCACCCCGACCCCACAGCGGGCCACAGATACGCAGTATTTT
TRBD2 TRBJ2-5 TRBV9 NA CASSPGAGGGQETQYF TGTGCCAGCAGCCCAGGGGCGGGAGGTGGCCAAGAGACCCAGTACTTC
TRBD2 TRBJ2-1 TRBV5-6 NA CASSRRLARDNEQFF TGTGCCAGCAGCCGGCGACTAGCGAGAGACAATGAGCAGTTCTTC
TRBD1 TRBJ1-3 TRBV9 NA CASSVVTGGYGNTIYF TGTGCCAGCAGCGTAGTAACAGGGGGCTATGGAAACACCATATATTTT
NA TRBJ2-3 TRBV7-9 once CASSPPRANTDTQYF TGTGCCAGCAGCCCTCCCCGGGCGAACACAGATACGCAGTATTTT
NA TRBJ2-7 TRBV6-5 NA CASSYSERVSEQYF TGTGCCAGCAGTTACTCTGAGAGGGTAAGCGAGCAGTACTTC